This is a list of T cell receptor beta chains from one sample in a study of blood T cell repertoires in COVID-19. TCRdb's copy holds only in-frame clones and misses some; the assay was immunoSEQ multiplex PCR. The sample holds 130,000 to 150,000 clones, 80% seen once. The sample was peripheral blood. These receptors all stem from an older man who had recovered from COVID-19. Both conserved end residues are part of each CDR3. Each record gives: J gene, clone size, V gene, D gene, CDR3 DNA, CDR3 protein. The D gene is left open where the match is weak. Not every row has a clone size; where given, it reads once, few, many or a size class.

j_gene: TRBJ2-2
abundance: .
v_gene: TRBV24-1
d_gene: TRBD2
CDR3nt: TGTGCCACCAGTCATCCGGGACTAGCGGGAGGGGAGCTGTTTTTT
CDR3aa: CATSHPGLAGGELFF

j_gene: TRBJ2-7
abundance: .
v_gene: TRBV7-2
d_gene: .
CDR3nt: TGTGCCAGCAGACAAAGTACAGGGCGCGGCGGCTACGAGCAGTACTTC
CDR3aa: CASRQSTGRGGYEQYF

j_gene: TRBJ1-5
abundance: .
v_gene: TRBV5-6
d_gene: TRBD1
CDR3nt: TGTGCCAGCAGCTCCCGGGACAGATATCAGCCCCAGCATTTT
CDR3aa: CASSSRDRYQPQHF

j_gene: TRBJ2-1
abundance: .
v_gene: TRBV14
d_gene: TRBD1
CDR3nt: TGTGCCAGCAGCCAAGAGGGACAGGCCTGGGGTGAGCAGTTCTTC
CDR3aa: CASSQEGQAWGEQFF

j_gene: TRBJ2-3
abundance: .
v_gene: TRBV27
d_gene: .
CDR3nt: TGTGCCAGCAGTTTAAGTCCTACCGAAGATACGCAGTATTTT
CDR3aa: CASSLSPTEDTQYF

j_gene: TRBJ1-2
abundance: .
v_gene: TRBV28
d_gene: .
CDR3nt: TGTGCCAGCAGCTACTCCGTGCGAGGCTACACCTTC
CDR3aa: CASSYSVRGYTF

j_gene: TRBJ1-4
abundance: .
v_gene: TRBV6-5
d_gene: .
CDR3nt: TGTGCCAGCAGTTACTCATTTACAGTAGGCGAAAAACTGTTTTTT
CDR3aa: CASSYSFTVGEKLFF

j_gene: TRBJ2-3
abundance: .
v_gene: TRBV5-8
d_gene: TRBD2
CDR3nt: TGTGCCAGCAGCTTGGTTCGGGAGGAGGATACGCAGTATTTT
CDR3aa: CASSLVREEDTQYF

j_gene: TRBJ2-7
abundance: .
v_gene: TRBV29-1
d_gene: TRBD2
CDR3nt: TGCAGCGTTGAAGGAGCGGGAGGACTAGCGGGAACCTACGAGCAGTACTTC
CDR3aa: CSVEGAGGLAGTYEQYF

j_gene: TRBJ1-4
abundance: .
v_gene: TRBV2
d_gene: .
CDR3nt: TGTGCCAGCAGTGAAGTCGGTGAAAAACTGTTTTTT
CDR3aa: CASSEVGEKLFF

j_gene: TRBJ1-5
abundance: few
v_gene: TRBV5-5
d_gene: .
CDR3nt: TGTGCCAGCAGCTTGGCCGCAGGGGCGGAACAGCCCCAGCATTTT
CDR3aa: CASSLAAGAEQPQHF

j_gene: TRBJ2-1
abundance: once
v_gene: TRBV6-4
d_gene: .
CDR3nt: TGTGCCAGCAGTGGAAATAGGGGCTCCTACAATGAGCAGTTCTTC
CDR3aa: CASSGNRGSYNEQFF

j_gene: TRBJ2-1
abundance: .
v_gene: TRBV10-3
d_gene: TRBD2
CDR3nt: TGTGCCATCAGTGCCTACCTCGGGACTAGCGATTACAATGAGCAGTTCTTC
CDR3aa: CAISAYLGTSDYNEQFF

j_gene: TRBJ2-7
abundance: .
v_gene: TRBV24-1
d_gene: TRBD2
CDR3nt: TGTGCCACCAGTGATTTGCAACTAGCGGGAGCCAACGAGCAGTACTTC
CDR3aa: CATSDLQLAGANEQYF

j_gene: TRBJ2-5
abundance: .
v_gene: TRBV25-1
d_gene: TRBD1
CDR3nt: TGTGCAAGCAGTGTCTGGGGGGGACAGGGCCAAGAGACCCAGTACTTC
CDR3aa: CASSVWGGQGQETQYF

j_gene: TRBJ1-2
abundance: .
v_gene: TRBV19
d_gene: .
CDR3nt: TGTGCCAGTACCGAGACGGGAATCTATGGCTACACCTTC
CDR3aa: CASTETGIYGYTF

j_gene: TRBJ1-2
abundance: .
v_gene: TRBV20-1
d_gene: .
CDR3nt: TGCAGTGCTAGTGGCGCGAGGGGGAAGGGCTACACCTTC
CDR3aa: CSASGARGKGYTF

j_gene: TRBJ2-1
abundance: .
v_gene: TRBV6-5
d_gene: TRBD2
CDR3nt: TGTGCCAGCACCCTAGCGGGAATGAACAATGAGCAGTTCTTC
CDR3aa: CASTLAGMNNEQFF

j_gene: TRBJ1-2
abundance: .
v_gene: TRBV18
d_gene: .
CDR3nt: TGTGCCAGCTCACCAAGGGAGTCTAACTATGGCTACACCTTC
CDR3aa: CASSPRESNYGYTF

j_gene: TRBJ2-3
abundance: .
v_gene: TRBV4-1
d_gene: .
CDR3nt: TGCGCCAGCAGCCAATTTAGCGGAACCTACACAGATACGCAGTATTTT
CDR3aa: CASSQFSGTYTDTQYF

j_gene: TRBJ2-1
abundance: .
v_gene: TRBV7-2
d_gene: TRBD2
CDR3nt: TGTGCCAGCAGCCCTGGACTAGCGGACAATGAGCAGTTCTTC
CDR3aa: CASSPGLADNEQFF

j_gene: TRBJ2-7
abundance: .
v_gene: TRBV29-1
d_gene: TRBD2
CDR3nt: TGCAGCGTTGAAGTACTAGCGGGAGTACTATACTTC
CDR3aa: CSVEVLAGVLYF

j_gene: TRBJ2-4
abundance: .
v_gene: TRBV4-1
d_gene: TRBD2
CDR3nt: TGCGCCAGCAGCCAACCTGGACTAGCGGCCCTGAAAAACATTCAGTACTTC
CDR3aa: CASSQPGLAALKNIQYF

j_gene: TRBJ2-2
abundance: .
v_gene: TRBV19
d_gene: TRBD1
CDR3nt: TGTGCCAGTTGGCCGGGACAGGGGGCTGGTACCGGGGAGCTGTTTTTT
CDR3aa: CASWPGQGAGTGELFF

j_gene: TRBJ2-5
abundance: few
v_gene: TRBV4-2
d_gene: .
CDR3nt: TGTGCCAGCAGCCAAGACGGCGGAGAACAAGAGACCCAGTACTTC
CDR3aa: CASSQDGGEQETQYF

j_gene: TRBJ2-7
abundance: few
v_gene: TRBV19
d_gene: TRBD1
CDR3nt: TGTGCCACCGCACCGGGACAGGCCTACGAGCAGTACTTC
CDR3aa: CATAPGQAYEQYF

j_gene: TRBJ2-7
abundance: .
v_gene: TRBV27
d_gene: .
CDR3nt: TGTGCCAGCAGCCCGGGAATTGCCCCACTCGAGCAGTACTTC
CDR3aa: CASSPGIAPLEQYF